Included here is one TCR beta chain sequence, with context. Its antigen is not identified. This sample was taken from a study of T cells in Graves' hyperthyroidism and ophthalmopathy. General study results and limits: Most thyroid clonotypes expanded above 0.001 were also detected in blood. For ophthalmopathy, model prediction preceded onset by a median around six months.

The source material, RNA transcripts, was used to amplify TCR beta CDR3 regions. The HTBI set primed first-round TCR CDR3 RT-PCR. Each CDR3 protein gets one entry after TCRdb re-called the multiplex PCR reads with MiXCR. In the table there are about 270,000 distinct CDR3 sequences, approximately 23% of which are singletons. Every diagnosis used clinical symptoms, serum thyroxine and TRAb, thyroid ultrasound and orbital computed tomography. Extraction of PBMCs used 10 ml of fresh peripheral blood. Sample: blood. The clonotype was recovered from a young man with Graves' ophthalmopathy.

CDR3 nucleotides: TGCGCCAGCAGCCCCACAGGGGTAGCGGGAGTTGGCGAGCAGTACTTC. Amino acid sequence: CASSPTGVAGVGEQYF. The chain is built from TRBV5-1 and TRBJ2-7; 9 bases agree with TRBD2. Trimming cost V 4 bases and J 6 bases; bases outside gene matches: 14. CDR1 and CDR2 (germline): SGHRS, YFSETQ. The CDR3 spans 16 residues.